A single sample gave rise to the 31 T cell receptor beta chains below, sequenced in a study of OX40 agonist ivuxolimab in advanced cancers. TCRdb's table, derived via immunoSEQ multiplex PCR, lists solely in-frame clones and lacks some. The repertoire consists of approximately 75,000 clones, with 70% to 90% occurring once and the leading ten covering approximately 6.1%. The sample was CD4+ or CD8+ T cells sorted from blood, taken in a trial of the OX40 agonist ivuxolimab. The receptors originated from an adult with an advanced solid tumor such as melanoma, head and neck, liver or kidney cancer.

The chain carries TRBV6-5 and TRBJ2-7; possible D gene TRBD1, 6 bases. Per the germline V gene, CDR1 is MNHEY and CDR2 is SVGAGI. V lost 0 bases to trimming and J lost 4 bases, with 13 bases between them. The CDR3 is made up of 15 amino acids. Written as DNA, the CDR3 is TGTGCCAGCAGTTACTCGGCTGGGACAATATACGAGCAGTACTTC. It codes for CASSYSAGTIYEQYF.

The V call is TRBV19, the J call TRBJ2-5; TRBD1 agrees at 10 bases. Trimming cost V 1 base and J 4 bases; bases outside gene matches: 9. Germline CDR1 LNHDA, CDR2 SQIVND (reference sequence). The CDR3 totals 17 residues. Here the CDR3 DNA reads TGTGCCAGTAGTATAGTTGAGACAGGGGGCGAGGGAGAGACCCAGTACTTC. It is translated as CASSIVETGGEGETQYF.

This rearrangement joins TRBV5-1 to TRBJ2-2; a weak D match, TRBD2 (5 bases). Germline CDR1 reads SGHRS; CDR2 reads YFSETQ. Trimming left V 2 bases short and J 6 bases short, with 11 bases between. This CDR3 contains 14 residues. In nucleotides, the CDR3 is TGCGCCAGCAGCTTATGGGGAGCTCCCGGGGAGCTGTTTTTT. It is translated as CASSLWGAPGELFF.

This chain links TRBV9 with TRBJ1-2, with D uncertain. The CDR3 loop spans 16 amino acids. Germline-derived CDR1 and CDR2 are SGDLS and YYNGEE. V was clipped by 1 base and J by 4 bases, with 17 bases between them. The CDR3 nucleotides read TGTGCCAGCAGCGTAATGAGTTATGGGCCCAGCTATGGCTACACCTTC. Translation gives CASSVMSYGPSYGYTF.

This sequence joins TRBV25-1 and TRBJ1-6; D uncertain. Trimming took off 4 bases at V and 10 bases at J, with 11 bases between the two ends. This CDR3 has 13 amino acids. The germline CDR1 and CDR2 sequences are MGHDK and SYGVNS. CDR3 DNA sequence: TGTGCCAGCAGTGTTGGGATTTGGTCACCCCTCCACTTT. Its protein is CASSVGIWSPLHF. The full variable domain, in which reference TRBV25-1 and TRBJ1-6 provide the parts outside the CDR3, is EADIYQTPRYLVIGTGKKITLECSQTMGHDKMYWYQQDPGMELHLIHYSYGVNSTEKGDLSSESTVSRIRTEHFPLTLESARPSHTSQYLCASSVGIWSPLHFGNGTRLTVT.

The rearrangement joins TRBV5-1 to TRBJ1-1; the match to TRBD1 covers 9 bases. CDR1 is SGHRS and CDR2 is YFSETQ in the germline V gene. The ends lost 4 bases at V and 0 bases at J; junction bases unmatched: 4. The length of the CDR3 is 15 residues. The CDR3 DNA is TGCGCCAGCAGCACTGGGACAGGGATGAACACTGAAGCTTTCTTT. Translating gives CASSTGTGMNTEAFF.

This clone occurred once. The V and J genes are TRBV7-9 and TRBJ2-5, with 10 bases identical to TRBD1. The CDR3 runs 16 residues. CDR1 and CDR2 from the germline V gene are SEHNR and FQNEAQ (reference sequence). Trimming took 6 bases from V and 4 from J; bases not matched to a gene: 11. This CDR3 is CASRDFGQGVSETQYF. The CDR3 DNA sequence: TGTGCCAGCAGAGATTTCGGACAGGGGGTATCAGAGACCCAGTACTTC.

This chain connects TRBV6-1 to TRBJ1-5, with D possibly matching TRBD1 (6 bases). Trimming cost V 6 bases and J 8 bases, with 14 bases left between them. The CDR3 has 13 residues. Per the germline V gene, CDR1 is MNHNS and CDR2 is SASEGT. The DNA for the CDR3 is TGTGCCAGCAGCCGACAGGCTCCCGAGCCCCAGCATTTT. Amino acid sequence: CASSRQAPEPQHF.

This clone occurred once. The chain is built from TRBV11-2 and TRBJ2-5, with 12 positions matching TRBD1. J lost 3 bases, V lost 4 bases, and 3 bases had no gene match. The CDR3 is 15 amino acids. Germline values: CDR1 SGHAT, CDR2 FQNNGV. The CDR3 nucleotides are TGTGCCAGCAGCTCCGGGACAGGGGGCGAAGAGACCCAGTACTTC. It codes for CASSSGTGGEETQYF.

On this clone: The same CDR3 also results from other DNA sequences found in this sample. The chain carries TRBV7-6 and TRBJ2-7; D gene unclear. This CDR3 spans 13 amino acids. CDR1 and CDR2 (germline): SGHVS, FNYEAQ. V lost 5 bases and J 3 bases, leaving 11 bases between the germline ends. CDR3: CASSPGPNYEQYF. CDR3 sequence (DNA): TGTGCCAGCAGCCCCGGACCTAACTACGAGCAGTACTTC. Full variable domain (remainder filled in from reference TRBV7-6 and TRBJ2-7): GAGVSQSPRYKVTKRGQDVALRCDPISGHVSLYWYRQALGQGPEFLTYFNYEAQQDKSGLPNDRFSAERPEGSISTLTIQRTEQRDSAMYRCASSPGPNYEQYFGPGTRLTVT.

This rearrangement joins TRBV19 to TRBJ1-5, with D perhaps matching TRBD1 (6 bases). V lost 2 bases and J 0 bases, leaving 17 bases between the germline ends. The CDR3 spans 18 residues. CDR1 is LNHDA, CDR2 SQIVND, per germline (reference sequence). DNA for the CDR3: TGTGCCAGTAGTATAAATTTCGGGACAATAACTAGCAATCAGCCCCAGCATTTT. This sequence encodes CASSINFGTITSNQPQHF.

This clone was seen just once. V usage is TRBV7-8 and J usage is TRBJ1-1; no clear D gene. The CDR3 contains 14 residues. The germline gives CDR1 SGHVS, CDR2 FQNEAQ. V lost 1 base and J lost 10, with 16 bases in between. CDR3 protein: CASSLEAGFGGAFF. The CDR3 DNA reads TGTGCCAGCAGCTTAGAAGCGGGGTTCGGTGGAGCTTTCTTT.

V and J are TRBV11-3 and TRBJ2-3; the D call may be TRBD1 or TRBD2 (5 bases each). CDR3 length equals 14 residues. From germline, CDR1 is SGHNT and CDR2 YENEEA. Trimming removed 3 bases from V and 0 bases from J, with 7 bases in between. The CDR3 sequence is CASSFGASTDTQYF. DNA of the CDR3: TGTGCCAGCAGCTTCGGGGCCAGCACAGATACGCAGTATTTT.

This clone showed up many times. This CDR3 is CASSYGPGQGSGNTIYF. The CDR3 DNA reads as TGTGCCAGCAGTTACGGACCGGGACAGGGGTCGGGAAACACCATATATTTT. The chain is built from TRBV28 and TRBJ1-3; the match to TRBD1 covers 10 bases. V lost 4 bases and J lost 4; bases outside the gene matches: 10. This CDR3 has 17 residues. From germline, CDR1 is MDHEN and CDR2 SYDVKM.

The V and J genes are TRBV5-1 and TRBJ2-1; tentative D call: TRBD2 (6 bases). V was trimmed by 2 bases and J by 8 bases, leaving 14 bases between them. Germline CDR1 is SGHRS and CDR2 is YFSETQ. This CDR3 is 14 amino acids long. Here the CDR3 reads CASSFRDSRDEQFF. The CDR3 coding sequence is TGCGCCAGCAGCTTTCGGGACTCTAGAGATGAGCAGTTCTTC.

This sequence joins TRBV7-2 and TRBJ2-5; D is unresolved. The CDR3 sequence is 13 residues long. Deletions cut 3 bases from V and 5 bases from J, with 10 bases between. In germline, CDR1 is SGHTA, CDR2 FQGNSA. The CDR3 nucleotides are TGTGCCAGCAGCTTGAGGATTCTGGAGACCCAGTACTTC. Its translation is CASSLRILETQYF.

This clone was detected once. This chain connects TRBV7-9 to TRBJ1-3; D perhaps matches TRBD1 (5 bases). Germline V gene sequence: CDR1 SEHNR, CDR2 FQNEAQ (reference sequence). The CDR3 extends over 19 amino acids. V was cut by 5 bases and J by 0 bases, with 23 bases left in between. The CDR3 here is CASSAKPRDASSSGNTIYF. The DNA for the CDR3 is TGTGCCAGCAGCGCCAAACCGCGGGACGCATCTTCCTCTGGAAACACCATATATTTT.

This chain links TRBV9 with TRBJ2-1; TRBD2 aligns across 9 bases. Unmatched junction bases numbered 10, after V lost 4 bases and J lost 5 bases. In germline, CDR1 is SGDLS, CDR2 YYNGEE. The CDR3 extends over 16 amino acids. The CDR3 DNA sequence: TGTGCCAGCAGCCCTTTGGGTAGCGGGAGTCACAATGAGCAGTTCTTC. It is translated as CASSPLGSGSHNEQFF.

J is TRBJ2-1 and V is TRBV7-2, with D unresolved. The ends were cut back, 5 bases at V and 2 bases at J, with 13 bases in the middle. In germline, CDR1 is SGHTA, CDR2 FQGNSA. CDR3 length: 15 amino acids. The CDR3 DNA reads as TGTGCCAGCAGCCCTAGACCTAGAACCTACAATGAGCAGTTCTTC. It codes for CASSPRPRTYNEQFF.

The CDR3 DNA is TGCGCCAGCAGATCAATGTGGACTTCCATGAACACTGAAGCTTTCTTT. Translating it yields CASRSMWTSMNTEAFF. The chain is built from TRBV4-1 and TRBJ1-1, with D uncertain. V was pared by 6 bases and J by 0 bases, with 17 bases between. This CDR3 spans 16 amino acids. Germline lookup yields CDR1 MGHRA and CDR2 YSYEKL.

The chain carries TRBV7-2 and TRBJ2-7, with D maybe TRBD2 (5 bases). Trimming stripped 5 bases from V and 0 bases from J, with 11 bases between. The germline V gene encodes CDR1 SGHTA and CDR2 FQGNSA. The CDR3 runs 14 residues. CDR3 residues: CASSEGPSSYEQYF. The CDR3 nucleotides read TGTGCCAGCAGCGAGGGTCCAAGCTCCTACGAGCAGTACTTC.

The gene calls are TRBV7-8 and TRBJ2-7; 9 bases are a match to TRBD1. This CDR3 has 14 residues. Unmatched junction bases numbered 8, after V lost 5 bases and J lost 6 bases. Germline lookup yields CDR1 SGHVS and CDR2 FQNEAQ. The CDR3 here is CASSPGGQGSEQYF. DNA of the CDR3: TGTGCCAGCAGCCCAGGGGGACAGGGCTCCGAGCAGTACTTC.

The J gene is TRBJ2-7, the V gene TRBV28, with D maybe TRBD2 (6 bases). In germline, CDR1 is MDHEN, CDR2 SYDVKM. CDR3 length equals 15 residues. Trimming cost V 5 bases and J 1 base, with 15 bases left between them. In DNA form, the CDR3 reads TGTGCCAGCAGTCTGGGGACTGGGGGGTCCTACGAGCAGTACTTC. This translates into CASSLGTGGSYEQYF.

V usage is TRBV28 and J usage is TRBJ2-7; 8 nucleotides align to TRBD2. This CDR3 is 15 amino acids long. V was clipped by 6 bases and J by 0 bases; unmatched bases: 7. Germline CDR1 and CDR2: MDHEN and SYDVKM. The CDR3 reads CASSRSGSLSYEQYF. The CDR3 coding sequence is TGTGCCAGCAGCCGAAGCGGGAGCCTCTCCTACGAGCAGTACTTC.

In nucleotides, the CDR3 is TGTGCCAGCAGCTCCCTCTCCGGGACCCCGCCGAACACCGGGGAGCTGTTTTTT. Translating gives CASSSLSGTPPNTGELFF. The chain couples TRBV28 to TRBJ2-2; D tentatively reads TRBD1 or TRBD2 (5 bases each). Between the trimmed V and J ends, which lost 6 bases and 0 bases, there was a span of 20 bases. The germline CDR1 and CDR2 sequences are MDHEN and SYDVKM. The CDR3 is made up of 18 amino acids.

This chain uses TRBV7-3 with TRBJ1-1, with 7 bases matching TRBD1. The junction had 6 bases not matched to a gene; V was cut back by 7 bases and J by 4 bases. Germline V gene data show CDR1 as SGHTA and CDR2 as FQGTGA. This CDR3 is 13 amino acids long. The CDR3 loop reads CASTAGGSTEAFF. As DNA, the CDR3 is TGTGCCAGCACCGCAGGGGGGAGCACTGAAGCTTTCTTT.

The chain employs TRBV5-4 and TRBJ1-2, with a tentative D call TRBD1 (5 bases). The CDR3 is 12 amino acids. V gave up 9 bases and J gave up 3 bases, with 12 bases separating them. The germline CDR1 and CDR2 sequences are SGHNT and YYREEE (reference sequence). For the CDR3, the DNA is TGTGCCACATGGGACGGATACTATGGCTACACCTTC. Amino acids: CATWDGYYGYTF. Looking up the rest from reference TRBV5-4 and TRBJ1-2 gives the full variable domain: ETGVTQSPTHLIKTRGQQVTLRCSSQSGHNTVSWYQQALGQGPQFIFQYYREEENGRGNFPPRFSGLQFPNYSSELNVNALELDDSALYLCATWDGYYGYTFGSGTRLTVV.

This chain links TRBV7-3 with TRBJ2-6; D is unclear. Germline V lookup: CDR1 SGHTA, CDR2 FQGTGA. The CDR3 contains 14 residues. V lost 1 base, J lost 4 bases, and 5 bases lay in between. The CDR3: CASSLMAGANVLTF. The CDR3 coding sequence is TGTGCCAGCAGCTTAATGGCCGGGGCCAACGTCCTGACTTTC.

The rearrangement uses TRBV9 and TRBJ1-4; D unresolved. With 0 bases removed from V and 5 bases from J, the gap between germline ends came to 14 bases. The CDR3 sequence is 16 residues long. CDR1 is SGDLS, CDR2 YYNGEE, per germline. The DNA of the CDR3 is TGTGCCAGCAGCGTAGCCCCCGCTGGCAAGAATGAAAAACTGTTTTTT. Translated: CASSVAPAGKNEKLFF.

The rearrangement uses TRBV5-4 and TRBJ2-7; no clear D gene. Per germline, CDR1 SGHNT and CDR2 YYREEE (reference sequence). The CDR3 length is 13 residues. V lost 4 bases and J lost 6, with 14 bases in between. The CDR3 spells CASSLDAFREQYF. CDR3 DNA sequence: TGTGCCAGCAGCCTAGACGCGTTTCGCGAGCAGTACTTC.

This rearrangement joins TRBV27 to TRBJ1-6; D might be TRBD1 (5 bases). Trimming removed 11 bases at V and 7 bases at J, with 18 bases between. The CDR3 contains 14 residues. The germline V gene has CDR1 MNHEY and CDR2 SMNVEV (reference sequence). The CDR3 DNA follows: TGTGCCTGTCGAGCTGAGGGGTGGAATTCACCCCTCCACTTT. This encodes CACRAEGWNSPLHF.